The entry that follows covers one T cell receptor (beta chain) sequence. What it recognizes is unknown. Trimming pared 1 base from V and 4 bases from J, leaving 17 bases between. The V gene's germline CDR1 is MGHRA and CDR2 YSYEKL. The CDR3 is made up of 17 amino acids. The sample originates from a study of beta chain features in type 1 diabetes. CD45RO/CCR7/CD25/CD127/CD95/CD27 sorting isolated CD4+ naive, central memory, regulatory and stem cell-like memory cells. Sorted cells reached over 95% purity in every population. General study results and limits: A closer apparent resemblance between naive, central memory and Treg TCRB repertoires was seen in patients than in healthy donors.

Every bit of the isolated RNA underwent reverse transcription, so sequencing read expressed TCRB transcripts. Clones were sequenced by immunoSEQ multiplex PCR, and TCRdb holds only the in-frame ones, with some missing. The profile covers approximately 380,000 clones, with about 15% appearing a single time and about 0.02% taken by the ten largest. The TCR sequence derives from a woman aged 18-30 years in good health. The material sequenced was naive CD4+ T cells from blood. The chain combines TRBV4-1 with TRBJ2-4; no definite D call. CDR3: CASSQVVTATIKNIQYF. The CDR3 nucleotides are TGCGCCAGCAGCCAAGTTGTCACAGCAACCATAAAAAACATTCAGTACTTC.